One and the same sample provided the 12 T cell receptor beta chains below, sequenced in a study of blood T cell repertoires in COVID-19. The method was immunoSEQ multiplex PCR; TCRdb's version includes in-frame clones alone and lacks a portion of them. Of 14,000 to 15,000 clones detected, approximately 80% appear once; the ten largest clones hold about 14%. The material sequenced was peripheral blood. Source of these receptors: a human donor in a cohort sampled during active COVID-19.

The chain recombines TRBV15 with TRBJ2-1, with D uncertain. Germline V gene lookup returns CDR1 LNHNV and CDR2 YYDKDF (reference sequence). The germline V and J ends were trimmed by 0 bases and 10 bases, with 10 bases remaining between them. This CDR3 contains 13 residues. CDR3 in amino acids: CATSRDMAAEQFF. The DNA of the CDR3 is TGTGCCACCAGCAGAGATATGGCGGCCGAGCAGTTCTTC.

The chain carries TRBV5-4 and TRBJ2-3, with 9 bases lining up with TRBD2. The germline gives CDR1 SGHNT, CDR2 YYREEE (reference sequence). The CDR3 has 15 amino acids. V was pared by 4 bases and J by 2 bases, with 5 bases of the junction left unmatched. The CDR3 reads CASSRGLAFTDTQYF. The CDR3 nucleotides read TGTGCCAGCAGCAGGGGACTAGCTTTCACAGATACGCAGTATTTT.

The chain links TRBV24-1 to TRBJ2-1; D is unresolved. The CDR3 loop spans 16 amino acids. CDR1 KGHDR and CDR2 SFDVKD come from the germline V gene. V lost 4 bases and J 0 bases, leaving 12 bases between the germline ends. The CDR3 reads CATSERRLGSYNEQFF. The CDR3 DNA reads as TGTGCCACCAGTGAAAGGAGATTGGGCTCCTACAATGAGCAGTTCTTC.

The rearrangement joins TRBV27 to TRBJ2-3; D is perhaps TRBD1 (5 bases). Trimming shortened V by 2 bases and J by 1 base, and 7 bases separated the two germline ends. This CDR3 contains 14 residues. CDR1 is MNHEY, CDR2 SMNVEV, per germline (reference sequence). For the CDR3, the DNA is TGTGCCAGCAGTTTACTACAGGGCACAGATACGCAGTATTTT. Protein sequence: CASSLLQGTDTQYF.

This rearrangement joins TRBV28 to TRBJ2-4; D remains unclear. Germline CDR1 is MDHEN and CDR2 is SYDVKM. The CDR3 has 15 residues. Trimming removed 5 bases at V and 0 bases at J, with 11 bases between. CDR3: CASSVFPLAKNIQYF. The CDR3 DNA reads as TGTGCCAGCAGTGTCTTCCCTCTAGCCAAAAACATTCAGTACTTC.

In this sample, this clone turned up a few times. The CDR3 region is CASSLNTDGDEQYF. The CDR3 DNA follows: TGTGCCAGCAGCTTAAATACGGACGGGGACGAGCAGTACTTC. This rearrangement joins TRBV7-9 to TRBJ2-7, with D possibly TRBD2 on 5 matching bases. The V end was cut by 2 bases, the J end by 5 bases, with 13 bases between. The CDR3 length is 14 residues. CDR1 is SEHNR and CDR2 is FQNEAQ in the germline V gene (reference sequence).

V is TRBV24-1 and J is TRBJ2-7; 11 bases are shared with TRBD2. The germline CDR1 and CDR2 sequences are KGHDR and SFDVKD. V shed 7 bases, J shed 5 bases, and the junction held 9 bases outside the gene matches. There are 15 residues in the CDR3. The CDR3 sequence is CATSPRTSGLDEQYF. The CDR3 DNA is TGTGCCACCAGCCCTCGGACTAGCGGGCTCGACGAGCAGTACTTC.

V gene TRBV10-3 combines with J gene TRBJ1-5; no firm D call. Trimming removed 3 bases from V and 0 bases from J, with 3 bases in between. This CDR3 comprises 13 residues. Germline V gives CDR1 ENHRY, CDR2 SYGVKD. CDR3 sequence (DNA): TGTGCCATCAGTGAATATAGCAATCAGCCCCAGCATTTT. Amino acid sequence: CAISEYSNQPQHF.

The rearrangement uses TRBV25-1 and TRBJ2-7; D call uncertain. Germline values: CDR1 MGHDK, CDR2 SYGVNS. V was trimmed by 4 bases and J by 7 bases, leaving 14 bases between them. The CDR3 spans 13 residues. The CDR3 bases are TGTGCCAGCAGTGCCCTCTCTCTAGAAGAGCAGTACTTC. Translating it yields CASSALSLEEQYF.

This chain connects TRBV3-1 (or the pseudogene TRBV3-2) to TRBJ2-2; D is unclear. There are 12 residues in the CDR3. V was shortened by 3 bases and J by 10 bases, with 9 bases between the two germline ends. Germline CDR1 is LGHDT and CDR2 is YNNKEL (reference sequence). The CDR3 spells CASSQRGPELFF. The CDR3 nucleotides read TGTGCCAGCAGCCAGAGAGGTCCGGAGCTGTTTTTT.

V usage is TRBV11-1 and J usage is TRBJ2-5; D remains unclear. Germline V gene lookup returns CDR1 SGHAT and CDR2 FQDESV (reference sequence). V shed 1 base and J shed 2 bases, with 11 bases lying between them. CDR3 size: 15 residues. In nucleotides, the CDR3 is TGTGCCAGCAGCTTAGATCAGGTTGAACAAGAGACCCAGTACTTC. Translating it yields CASSLDQVEQETQYF. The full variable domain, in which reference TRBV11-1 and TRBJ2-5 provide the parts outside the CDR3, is EAEVAQSPRYKITEKSQAVAFWCDPISGHATLYWYRQILGQGPELLVQFQDESVVDDSQLPKDRFSAERLKGVDSTLKIQPAELGDSAMYLCASSLDQVEQETQYFGPGTRLLVL.

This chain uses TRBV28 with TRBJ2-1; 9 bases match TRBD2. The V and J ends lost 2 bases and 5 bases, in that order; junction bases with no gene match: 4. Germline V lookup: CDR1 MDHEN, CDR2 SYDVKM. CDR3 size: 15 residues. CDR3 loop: CASSLISGRNNEQFF. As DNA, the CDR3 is TGTGCCAGCAGTTTAATAAGCGGGAGGAACAATGAGCAGTTCTTC.